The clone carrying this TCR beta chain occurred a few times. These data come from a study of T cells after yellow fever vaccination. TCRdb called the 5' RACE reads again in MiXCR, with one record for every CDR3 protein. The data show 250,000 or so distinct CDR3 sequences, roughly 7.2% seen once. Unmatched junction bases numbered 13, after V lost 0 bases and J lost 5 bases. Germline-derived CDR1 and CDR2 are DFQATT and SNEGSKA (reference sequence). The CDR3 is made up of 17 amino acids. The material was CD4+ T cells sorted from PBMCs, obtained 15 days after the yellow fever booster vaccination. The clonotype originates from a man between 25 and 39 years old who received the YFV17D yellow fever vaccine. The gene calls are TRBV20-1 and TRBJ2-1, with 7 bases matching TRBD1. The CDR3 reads CSARDLERAGGNNEQFF. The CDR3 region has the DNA TGCAGTGCTAGAGATCTAGAAAGGGCAGGGGGAAACAATGAGCAGTTCTTC.